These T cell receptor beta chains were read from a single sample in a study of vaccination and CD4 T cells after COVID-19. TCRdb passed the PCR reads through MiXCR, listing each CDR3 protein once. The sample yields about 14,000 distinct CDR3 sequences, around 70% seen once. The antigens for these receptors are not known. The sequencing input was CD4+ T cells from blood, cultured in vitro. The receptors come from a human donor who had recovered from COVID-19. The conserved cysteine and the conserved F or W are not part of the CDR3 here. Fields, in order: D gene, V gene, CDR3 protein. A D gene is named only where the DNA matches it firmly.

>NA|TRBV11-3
ASSLTWGTTGELF
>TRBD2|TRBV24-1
ATSGGRAGYQETQY
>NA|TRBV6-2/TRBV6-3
ASREIKGSRSNQPQH
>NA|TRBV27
ASTSKSYEQY
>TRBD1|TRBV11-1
ASSPGGPTEELF
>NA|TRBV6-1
ASSERSPDTQY
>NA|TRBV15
ATRTGPYEQY
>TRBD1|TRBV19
ASSSQTGRVGNQPQH
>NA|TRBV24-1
ATSETGGNQPQH
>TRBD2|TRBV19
ASSISGSRYEQF
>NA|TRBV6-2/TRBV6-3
ASSYGPASYGYT
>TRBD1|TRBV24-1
ATSGQTNTEAF
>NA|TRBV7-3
ASSLYRGPYNEQF
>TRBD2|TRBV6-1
ASSEAGGPFDTQY
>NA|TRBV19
ASSPRRGHTEAF
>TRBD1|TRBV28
ASSFPGTGIYEQY
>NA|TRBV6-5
ASSYLGGGGNQPQH
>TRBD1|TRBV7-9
ASSLTGVQPQH
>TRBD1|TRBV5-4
ASRVDRGRIYGYT
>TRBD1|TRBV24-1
ATSVPGTGMVGELF
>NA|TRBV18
ASSPDRLMNTEAF
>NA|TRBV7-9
ASSPIKGRAEAF
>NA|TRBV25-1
ASQVKQGKSTEAF
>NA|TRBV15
ATSSPQGRWETQY
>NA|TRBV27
ASSDVPSSPLH
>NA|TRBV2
ASRGGGLYSGANVLT
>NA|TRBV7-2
ASSLARTVRKNIQY
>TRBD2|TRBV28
ASSLPLAGGPTGELF
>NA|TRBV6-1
ASKEGNIQY
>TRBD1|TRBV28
ASSIARTGVGEQY
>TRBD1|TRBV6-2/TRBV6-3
ASRRQGEGYT
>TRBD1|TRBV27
ASSSPPTGRDGYT
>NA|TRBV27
ASSFRGVSYNEQF
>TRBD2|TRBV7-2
ASSFTSGYYNEQF
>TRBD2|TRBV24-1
ATSDLHRGDEQF
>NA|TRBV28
ASGSLDGSSSPLH
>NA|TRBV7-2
ASTNQTSMYLCASRGRWEEPQH
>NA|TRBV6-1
ASRGDRRPQETQY
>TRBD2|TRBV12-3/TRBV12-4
ASSKTSAAGELF
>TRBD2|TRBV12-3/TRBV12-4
ASIKGLAGGGTGELF
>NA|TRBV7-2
ASSSHRSDNEQF
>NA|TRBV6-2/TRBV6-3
ASSPGPSPY
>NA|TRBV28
ASSHTAGNQPQH
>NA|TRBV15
ATSRAGELF
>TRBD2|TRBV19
ASSRLAGGNEQF